These T cell receptor beta chains were read from a single sample in a study of post-analysis software for immune sequencing data. Each CDR3 protein gets one entry after TCRdb re-called the PCR reads with MiXCR. The sample records 350,000 to 450,000 distinct CDR3 sequences, over 30% being singletons. The sample comprised blood. The receptors derive from a girl aged 2-10 years with multiple sclerosis. The CDR3 runs from the conserved cysteine through the conserved F or W.

TRBV18	TRBJ1-2	CASSPAALESNYGYTF
TRBV24-1	TRBJ1-4	CATSEKQGTNEKLFF
TRBV20-1	TRBJ1-1	CSATVLAGDRNTEAFF
TRBV10-3	TRBJ2-3	CAIKRTAETDTQYF
TRBV28	TRBJ2-1	CASGTSEVNEQFF
TRBV20-1	TRBJ1-1	CSARSTVNTEAFF
TRBV20-1	TRBJ2-7	CSASHHQGSFYEQYF
TRBV25-1	TRBJ1-1	CARSDFMNTEAFF
TRBV6-5	TRBJ1-2	CASRSAEQGYTF
TRBV20-1	TRBJ2-5	CSASEPGTAETQYF
TRBV6-1	TRBJ2-1	CASSEPGTPFNEQFF
TRBV29-1	TRBJ1-2	CSVDQGGGYTF
TRBV7-9	TRBJ2-4	CASSLHTGEWQYF